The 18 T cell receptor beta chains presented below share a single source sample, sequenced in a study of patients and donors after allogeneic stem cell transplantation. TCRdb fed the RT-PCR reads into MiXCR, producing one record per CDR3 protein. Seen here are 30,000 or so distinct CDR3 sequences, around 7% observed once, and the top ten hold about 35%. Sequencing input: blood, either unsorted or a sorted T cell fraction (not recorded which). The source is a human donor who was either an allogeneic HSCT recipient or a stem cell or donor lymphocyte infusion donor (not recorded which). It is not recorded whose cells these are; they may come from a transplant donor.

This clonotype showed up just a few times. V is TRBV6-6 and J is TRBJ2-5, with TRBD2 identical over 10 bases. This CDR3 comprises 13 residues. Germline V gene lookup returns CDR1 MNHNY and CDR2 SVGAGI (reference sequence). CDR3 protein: CAGEREGQETQYF. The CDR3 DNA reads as TGTGCAGGGGAGCGGGAGGGCCAAGAGACCCAGTACTTC.

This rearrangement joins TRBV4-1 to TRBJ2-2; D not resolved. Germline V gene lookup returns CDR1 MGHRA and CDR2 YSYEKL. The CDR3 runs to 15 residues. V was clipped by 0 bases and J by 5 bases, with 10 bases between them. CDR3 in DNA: TGCGCCAGCAGCCAAGATAGAGTACGGACCGGGGAGCTGTTTTTT. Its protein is CASSQDRVRTGELFF.

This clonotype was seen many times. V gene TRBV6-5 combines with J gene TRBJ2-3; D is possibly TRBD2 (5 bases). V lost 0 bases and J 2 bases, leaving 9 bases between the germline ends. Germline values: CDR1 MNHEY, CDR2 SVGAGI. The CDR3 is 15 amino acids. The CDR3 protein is CASSYSPDYTDTQYF. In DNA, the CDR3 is TGTGCCAGCAGTTACTCGCCAGACTACACAGATACGCAGTATTTT.

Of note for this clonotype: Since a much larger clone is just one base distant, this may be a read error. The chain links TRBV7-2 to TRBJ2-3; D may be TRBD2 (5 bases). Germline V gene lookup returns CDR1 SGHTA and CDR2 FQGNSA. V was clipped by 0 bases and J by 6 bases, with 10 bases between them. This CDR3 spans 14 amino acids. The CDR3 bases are TGTGCCAGCAGCTTAGCGGTCCTAGCTGATACGCAGTATTTT. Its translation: CASSLAVLADTQYF.

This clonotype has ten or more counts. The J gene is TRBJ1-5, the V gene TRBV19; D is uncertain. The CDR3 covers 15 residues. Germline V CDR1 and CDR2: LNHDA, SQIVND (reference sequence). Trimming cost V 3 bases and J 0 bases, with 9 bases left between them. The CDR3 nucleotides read TGTGCCAGTAGTATCCTGGGCGATAGCAATCAGCCCCAGCATTTT. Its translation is CASSILGDSNQPQHF.

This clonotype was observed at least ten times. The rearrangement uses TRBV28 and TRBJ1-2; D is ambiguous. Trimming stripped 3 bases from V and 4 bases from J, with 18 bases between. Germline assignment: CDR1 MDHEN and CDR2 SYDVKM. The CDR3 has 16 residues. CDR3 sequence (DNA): TGTGCCAGCAGTTTTATCGGCACAGCGAAGTCCTATGGCTACACCTTC. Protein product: CASSFIGTAKSYGYTF.

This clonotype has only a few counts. The CDR3 DNA is TGTGCCAGCAGTTCCGGGACAGGGGTCTCCTACGAGCAGTACTTC. Its protein product is CASSSGTGVSYEQYF. The chain joins TRBV11-3 to TRBJ2-7; TRBD1 matches at 10 bases. The CDR3 has 15 residues. The V gene's germline CDR1 is SGHNT and CDR2 YENEEA. V was clipped by 6 bases and J by 0 bases; unmatched bases: 5.

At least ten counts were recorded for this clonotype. The CDR3 region has the DNA TGCGCCAGCAGCTCCAGTTTCACAGATACGCAGTATTTT. Protein: CASSSSFTDTQYF. The V and J genes are TRBV5-1 and TRBJ2-3; no firm D call. Germline V lookup: CDR1 SGHRS, CDR2 YFSETQ. The V end was cut by 3 bases, the J end by 2 bases, with 7 bases between. The CDR3 runs to 13 residues.

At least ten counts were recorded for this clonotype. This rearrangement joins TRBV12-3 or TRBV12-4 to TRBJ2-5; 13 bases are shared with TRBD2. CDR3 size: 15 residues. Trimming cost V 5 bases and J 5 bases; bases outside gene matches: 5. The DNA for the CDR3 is TGTGCCAGCAGTCTTGGACTAGCGGGAGCGGAGACCCAGTACTTC. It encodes CASSLGLAGAETQYF.

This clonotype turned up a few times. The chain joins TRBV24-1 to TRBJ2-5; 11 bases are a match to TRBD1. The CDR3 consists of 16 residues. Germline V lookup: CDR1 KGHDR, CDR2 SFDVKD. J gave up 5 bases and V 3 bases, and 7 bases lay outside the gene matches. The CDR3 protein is CATSDPGQGALETQYF. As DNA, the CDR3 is TGTGCCACCAGTGATCCCGGACAGGGGGCTTTGGAGACCCAGTACTTC.

The CDR3 loop reads CASSVAGGPYNEQFF. The CDR3 nucleotides are TGTGCCAGCAGCGTAGCGGGAGGGCCCTACAATGAGCAGTTCTTC. This chain connects TRBV9 to TRBJ2-1; 8 bases line up with TRBD2. Germline V gene data show CDR1 as SGDLS and CDR2 as YYNGEE. This CDR3 has 15 residues. V gave up 0 bases and J gave up 2 bases; unmatched junction bases: 1.

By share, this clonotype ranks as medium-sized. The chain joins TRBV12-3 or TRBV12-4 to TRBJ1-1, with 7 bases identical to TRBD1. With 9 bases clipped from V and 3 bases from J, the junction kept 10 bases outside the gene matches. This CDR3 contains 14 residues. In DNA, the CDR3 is TGTGCCAGTCTCCGGACAGGAGGTTACACTGAAGCTTTCTTT. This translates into CASLRTGGYTEAFF.

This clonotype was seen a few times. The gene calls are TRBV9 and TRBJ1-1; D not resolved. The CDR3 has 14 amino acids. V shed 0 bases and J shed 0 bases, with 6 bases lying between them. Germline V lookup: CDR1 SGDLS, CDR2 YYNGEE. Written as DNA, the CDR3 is TGTGCCAGCAGCGTAGACATCTTGAACACTGAAGCTTTCTTT. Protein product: CASSVDILNTEAFF.

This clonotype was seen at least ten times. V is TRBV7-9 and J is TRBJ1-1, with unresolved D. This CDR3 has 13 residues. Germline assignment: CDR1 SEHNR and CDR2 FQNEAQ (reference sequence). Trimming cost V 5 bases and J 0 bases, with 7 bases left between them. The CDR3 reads CASSPTVNTEAFF. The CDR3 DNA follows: TGTGCCAGCAGCCCAACCGTGAACACTGAAGCTTTCTTT. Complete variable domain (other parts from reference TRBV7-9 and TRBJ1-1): DTGVSQNPRHKITKRGQNVTFRCDPISEHNRLYWYRQTLGQGPEFLTYFQNEAQLEKSRLLSDRFSAERPKGSFSTLEIQRTEQGDSAMYLCASSPTVNTEAFFGQGTRLTVV.

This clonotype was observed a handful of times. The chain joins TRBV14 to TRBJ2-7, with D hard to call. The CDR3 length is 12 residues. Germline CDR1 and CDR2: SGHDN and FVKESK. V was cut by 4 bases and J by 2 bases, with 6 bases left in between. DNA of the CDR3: TGTGCCAGCAGCCCTTCGGCCTACGAGCAGTACTTC. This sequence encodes CASSPSAYEQYF.

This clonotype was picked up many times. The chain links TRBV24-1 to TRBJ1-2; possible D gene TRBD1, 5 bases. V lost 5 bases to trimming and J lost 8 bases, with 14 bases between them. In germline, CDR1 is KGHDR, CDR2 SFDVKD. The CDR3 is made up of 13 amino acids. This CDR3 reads CATSAGWGDGYTF. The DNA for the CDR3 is TGTGCCACCAGTGCCGGGTGGGGCGACGGCTACACCTTC.

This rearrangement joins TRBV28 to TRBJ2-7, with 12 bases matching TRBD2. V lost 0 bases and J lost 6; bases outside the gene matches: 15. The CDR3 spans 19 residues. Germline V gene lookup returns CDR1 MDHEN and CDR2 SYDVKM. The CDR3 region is CASSLCPHPTSGSLCEQYF. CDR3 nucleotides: TGTGCCAGCAGTTTATGCCCTCACCCGACTAGCGGGAGTTTGTGCGAGCAGTACTTC.

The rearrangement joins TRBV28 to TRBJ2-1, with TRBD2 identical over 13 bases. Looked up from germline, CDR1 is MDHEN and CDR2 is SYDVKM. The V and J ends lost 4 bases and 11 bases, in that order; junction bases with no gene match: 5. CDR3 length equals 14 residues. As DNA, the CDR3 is TGTGCCAGCAGTTCACGACTAGCGGGAGGCCAGCAGTTCTTC. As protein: CASSSRLAGGQQFF.